What follows describes a single T cell receptor beta chain. Antigen unknown. CDR1 is LNHNV and CDR2 is YYDKDF in the germline V gene (reference sequence). This CDR3 contains 14 residues. V lost 5 bases, J lost 7 bases, and 17 bases lay in between. These data originate in a study of shared clonotypes between healthy human individuals. Study observations and caveats: The authors expected sequencing depth to affect clonotype sharing among donors. Against clonotypes common to all four donors, non-shared ones had lower generation probabilities. Richness estimates generally favored naive over memory subsets.

Each subset's genomic DNA was split evenly across several immunoSEQ plates. TCRdb keeps only in-frame clones here, not all; method: immunoSEQ multiplex PCR. The sample holds about 2.1 million clones, about 93% seen once. CD45RO-negative, CCR7-positively selected cells formed the naive CD8 fraction, excluding terminally differentiated effector memory CD45RA+ cells. The receptor was isolated from a man aged 18 to 29 in good health. Some clones in this sample may be carry-over from other donors' samples. The sample was naive CD8+ T cells from PBMCs. V usage is TRBV15 and J usage is TRBJ1-1; maybe TRBD1 (6 bases). CDR3 loop: CATSYRGGGVEAFF. CDR3 in DNA: TGTGCCACCAGCTACCGCGGAGGGGGGGTTGAAGCTTTCTTT.